Presented here are 5 T cell receptor beta chains from one specimen sequenced in a study of regulatory T cells in long-lasting Graves disease. Both iRepertoire HTBI primers and Arm-PCR of CDR3 regions were used to build the TCR beta libraries. From the multiplex PCR reads, TCRdb called clonotypes with MiXCR, one entry per CDR3 protein. The repertoire consists of about 440,000 distinct CDR3 sequences, with 15% occurring once and the leading ten covering roughly a sixth. Time point described: newly diagnosed GD, antithyroid drugs for less than 3 months. Construction of the TCR library relied on RNA isolated from PBMCs. The same sample was also studied in work on T cells in Graves' hyperthyroidism and ophthalmopathy.

The sample in question was peripheral blood mononuclear cells (PBMCs), obtained at new diagnosis, from a patient treated with antithyroid drugs. The receptors come from a woman aged 25 to 45 with Graves disease.

This clonotype has a count of ten or more. This rearrangement joins TRBV5-1 to TRBJ1-1; TRBD1 is a possible D gene (5 bases). The CDR3 runs to 14 residues. Germline CDR1 SGHRS, CDR2 YFSETQ. V was cut by 0 bases and J by 4 bases, with 10 bases left in between. The CDR3 protein is CASSLGGGPTEAFF. DNA of the CDR3: TGCGCCAGCAGCTTGGGGGGGGGACCCACTGAAGCTTTCTTT.

Concerning this clonotype: This may be a read error, as it is one base from a much larger clone. The chain is built from TRBV4-1 and TRBJ2-3, with 9 bases aligning to TRBD2. The CDR3 consists of 15 residues. Per the germline V gene, CDR1 is MGHRA and CDR2 is YSYEKL. Trimming removed 5 bases from V and 2 bases from J; junction bases left unmatched: 5. CDR3 coding DNA: TGCGCCAGCAGCGAGGTAGCGGGAGACACAGATACGCAGTATTTT. This translates into CASSEVAGDTDTQYF.

This clonotype has a handful of counts. The chain recombines TRBV18 with TRBJ2-7; D is perhaps TRBD1 or TRBD2 (5 bases each). V lost 8 bases to trimming and J lost 9 bases, with 17 bases between them. The CDR3 runs to 12 residues. Germline values: CDR1 KGHSH, CDR2 LQKENI. This chain's CDR3 is CASRTGDGPQYF. CDR3 DNA sequence: TGTGCCAGCCGGACCGGGGACGGACCGCAGTACTTC.

There are many counts of this clonotype. The chain joins TRBV7-9 to TRBJ2-1, with D perhaps TRBD1 or TRBD2 (5 bases each). Trimming removed 6 bases from V and 5 bases from J, with 8 bases in between. Germline V lookup: CDR1 SEHNR, CDR2 FQNEAQ (reference sequence). The CDR3 length is 12 residues. The CDR3 nucleotides read TGTGCCAGCAGTGGGGGTCACAATGAGCAGTTCTTC. Translated: CASSGGHNEQFF.

Many counts were recorded for this clonotype. The J gene is TRBJ2-7, the V gene TRBV28, with 7 bases lining up with TRBD2. V dropped 2 bases and J dropped 7; count of bases not matched to a gene: 17. Germline lookup yields CDR1 MDHEN and CDR2 SYDVKM. The CDR3 totals 17 residues. The CDR3 nucleotides are TGTGCCAGCAGTTTAGTTGGTAGGCGAGCGGGAATGAAAGAGCAGTACTTC. The encoded protein is CASSLVGRRAGMKEQYF.